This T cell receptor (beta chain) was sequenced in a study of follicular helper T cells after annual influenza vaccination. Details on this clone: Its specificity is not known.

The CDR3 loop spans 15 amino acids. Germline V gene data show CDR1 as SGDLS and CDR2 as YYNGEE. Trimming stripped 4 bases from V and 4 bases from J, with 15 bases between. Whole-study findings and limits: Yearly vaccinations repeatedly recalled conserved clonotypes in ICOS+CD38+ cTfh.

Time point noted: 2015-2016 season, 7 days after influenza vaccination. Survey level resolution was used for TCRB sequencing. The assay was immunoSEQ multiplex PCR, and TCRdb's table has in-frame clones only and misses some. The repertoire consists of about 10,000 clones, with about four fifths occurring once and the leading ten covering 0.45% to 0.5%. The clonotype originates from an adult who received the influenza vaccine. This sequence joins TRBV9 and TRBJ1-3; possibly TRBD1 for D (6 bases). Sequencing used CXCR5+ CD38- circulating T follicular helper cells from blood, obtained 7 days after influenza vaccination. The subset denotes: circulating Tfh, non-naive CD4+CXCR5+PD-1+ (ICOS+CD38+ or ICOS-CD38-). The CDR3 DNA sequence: TGTGCCAGCAGCTTTCAAGGGGGTTACGGAAACACCATATATTTT. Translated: CASSFQGGYGNTIYF.